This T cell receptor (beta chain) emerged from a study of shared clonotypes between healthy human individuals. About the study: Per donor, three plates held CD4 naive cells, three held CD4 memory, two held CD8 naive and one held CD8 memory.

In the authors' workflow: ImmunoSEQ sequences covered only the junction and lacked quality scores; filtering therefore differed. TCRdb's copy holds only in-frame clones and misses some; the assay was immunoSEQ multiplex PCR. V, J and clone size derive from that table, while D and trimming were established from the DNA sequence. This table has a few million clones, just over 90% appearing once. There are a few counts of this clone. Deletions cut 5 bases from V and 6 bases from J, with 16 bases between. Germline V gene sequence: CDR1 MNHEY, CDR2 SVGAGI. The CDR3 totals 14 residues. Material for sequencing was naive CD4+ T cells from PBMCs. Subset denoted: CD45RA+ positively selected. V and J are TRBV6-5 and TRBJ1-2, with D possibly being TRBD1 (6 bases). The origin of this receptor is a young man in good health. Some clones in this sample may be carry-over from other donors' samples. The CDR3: CASSTGIRGNGYTF. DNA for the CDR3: TGTGCCAGCAGTACAGGGATCAGGGGAAATGGCTACACCTTC.